The 5 T cell receptor beta chains reported below all come from one sample, sequenced in a study of blood T cell repertoires in COVID-19. Some clones are missing from TCRdb's copy, which holds only in-frame ones; the method was immunoSEQ multiplex PCR. The table has 250,000 to 300,000 clones, approximately 88% seen once. Sequenced input: peripheral blood. All receptors come from a woman in her forties who had recovered from COVID-19.

The chain uses TRBV11-3 and TRBJ2-1, with D uncertain. The V gene lost 5 bases and the J gene lost 0 bases, with 17 bases spanning the gap. CDR3 size: 17 residues. CDR1 is SGHNT, CDR2 YENEEA, per germline. CDR3 nucleotides: TGTGCCAGCAGCCCAAACCTCGGAGACCCCTCCTACAATGAGCAGTTCTTC. Translated, it gives CASSPNLGDPSYNEQFF.

The J gene is TRBJ2-5, the V gene TRBV18; 9 bases map to TRBD1. Germline assignment: CDR1 KGHSH and CDR2 LQKENI. The CDR3 length is 15 residues. V dropped 0 bases and J dropped 5; count of bases not matched to a gene: 4. This chain's CDR3 is CASSPPSTGGETQYF. The CDR3 DNA reads TGTGCCAGCTCACCACCCTCGACAGGGGGGGAGACCCAGTACTTC.

This sequence joins TRBV7-9 and TRBJ2-1; 9 bases fit TRBD2. Losses at the gene ends were 2 bases for V and 8 bases for J; bases not matched to a gene: 7. CDR3 size: 15 residues. Germline CDR1 reads SEHNR; CDR2 reads FQNEAQ (reference sequence). The DNA of the CDR3 is TGTGCCAGCAGCTTAAAGGCTAGCGGGATGGATGAGCAGTTCTTC. Its protein is CASSLKASGMDEQFF.

The CDR3 loop reads CASSFEASRAGELFF. CDR3 DNA: TGTGCCAGCAGCTTTGAGGCATCTCGCGCCGGGGAGCTGTTTTTT. The rearrangement links TRBV7-3 to TRBJ2-2; unclear D gene. Trimming removed 3 bases from V and 6 bases from J, with 14 bases in between. CDR3 length: 15 residues. Looked up from germline, CDR1 is SGHTA and CDR2 is FQGTGA.

The gene calls are TRBV18 and TRBJ2-1; 8 bases map to TRBD2. Per germline, CDR1 KGHSH and CDR2 LQKENI. The CDR3 totals 14 residues. After removal of 8 bases from V and 8 bases from J, the junction contained 11 bases not matched to a gene. CDR3 sequence (DNA): TGTGCCAGCGGGTGGGCTAGCGGGCAACATGAGCAGTTCTTC. Its protein is CASGWASGQHEQFF.